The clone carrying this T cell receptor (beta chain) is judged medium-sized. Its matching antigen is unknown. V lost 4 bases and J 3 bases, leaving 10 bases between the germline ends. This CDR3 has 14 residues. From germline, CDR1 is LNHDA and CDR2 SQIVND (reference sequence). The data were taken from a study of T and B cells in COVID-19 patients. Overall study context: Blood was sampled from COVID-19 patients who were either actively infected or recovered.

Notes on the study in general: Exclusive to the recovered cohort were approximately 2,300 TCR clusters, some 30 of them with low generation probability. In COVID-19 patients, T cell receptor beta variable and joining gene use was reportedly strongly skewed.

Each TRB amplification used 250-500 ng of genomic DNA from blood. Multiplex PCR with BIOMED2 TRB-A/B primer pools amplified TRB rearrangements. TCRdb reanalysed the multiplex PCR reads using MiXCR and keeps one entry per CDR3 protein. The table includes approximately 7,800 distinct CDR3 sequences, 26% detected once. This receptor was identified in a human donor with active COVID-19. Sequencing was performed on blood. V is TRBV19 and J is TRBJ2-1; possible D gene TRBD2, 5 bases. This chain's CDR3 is CASSTGRDYNEQFF. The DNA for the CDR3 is TGTGCCAGTAGTACTGGTCGGGACTACAATGAGCAGTTCTTC.